The 5 T cell receptor beta chains below were found in one sample sequenced in a study of blood T cells in healthy people across ages. Primed by a sample-barcoded 5' primer and a J-beta primer mix, a second PCR proceeded for about 7 to 11 cycles. Using its own MiXCR run on the 5' RACE reads, TCRdb lists one record per CDR3 protein. The sample has around 1,500,000 distinct CDR3 sequences, approximately 28% seen once; the top ten hold approximately 7.7%. The sample comprised blood. Every receptor here comes from a woman between 25 and 40 years old in good health.

There are many counts of this clonotype. The chain links TRBV2 to TRBJ2-6, with no clear D. CDR1 and CDR2 (germline): SNHLY, FYNNEI. The CDR3 length is 15 residues. Between the trimmed V and J ends, which lost 4 bases and 3 bases, there was a span of 10 bases. CDR3 residues: CASSANLGGANVLTF. The CDR3 nucleotides are TGTGCCAGCAGTGCGAATCTGGGTGGGGCCAACGTCCTGACTTTC.

Note on this clonotype: This may be a read error: a much more frequent sequence differs by one nucleotide. V gene TRBV5-1 combines with J gene TRBJ2-5, with D perhaps TRBD2 (6 bases). The DNA end is a closer match to TRBJ2-7, so the J assignment may be wrong. CDR1 is SGHRS and CDR2 is YFSETQ in the germline V gene. This CDR3 has 15 residues. The chain's CDR3 is CANSLERGGVDEQYF. The CDR3 coding sequence is TGCGCCAACAGCTTGGAGCGAGGCGGGGTGGACGAGCAGTACTTC.

The chain has TRBV2 and TRBJ2-7, with TRBD2 matching over 9 bases. Germline CDR1 is SNHLY and CDR2 is FYNNEI. There are 15 residues in the CDR3. The V gene end was trimmed by 6 bases and the J gene end by 2 bases; junction bases not matched to a gene: 8. CDR3 protein: CASSRVAGATYEQYF. CDR3 nucleotide sequence: TGTGCCAGCAGCCGCGTAGCGGGGGCTACCTACGAGCAGTACTTC.

With respect to this clonotype: This may come from a read error, since a much larger clone is one base off. The J gene is TRBJ2-7, the V gene TRBV4-3, with D perhaps matching TRBD2 (5 bases). This CDR3 is built from 14 residues. Trimming removed 3 bases at V and 1 base at J, with 10 bases between. Per germline, CDR1 LGHNA and CDR2 YSLEER. The CDR3, as DNA: TGCGCCAGCAGCCATGGTTGGAGGTCCTACGAGCAGTACTTC. Protein product: CASSHGWRSYEQYF.

This clonotype was detected ten times or more. The rearrangement links TRBV2 to TRBJ1-2; TRBD1 agrees at 7 bases. Trimming cost V 8 bases and J 5 bases; bases outside gene matches: 8. In germline, CDR1 is SNHLY, CDR2 FYNNEI. The CDR3 extends over 13 amino acids. CDR3 in amino acids: CASDGTGAYGYTF. The CDR3 DNA reads TGTGCCAGCGATGGTACAGGGGCGTATGGCTACACCTTC. Variable domain in full (rest from reference TRBV2 and TRBJ1-2): EPEVTQTPSHQVTQMGQEVILRCVPISNHLYFYWYRQILGQKVEFLVSFYNNEISEKSEIFDDQFSVERPDGSNFTLKIRSTKLEDSAMYFCASDGTGAYGYTFGSGTRLTVV.